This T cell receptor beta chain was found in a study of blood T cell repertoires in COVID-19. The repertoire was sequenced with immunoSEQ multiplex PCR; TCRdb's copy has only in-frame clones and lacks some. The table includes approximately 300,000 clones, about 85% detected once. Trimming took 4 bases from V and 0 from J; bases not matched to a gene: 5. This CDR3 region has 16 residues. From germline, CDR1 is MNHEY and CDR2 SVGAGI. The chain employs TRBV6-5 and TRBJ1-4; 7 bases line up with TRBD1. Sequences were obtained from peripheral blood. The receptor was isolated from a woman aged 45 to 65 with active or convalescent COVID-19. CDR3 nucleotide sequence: TGTGCCAGCAGTTCGTCCGGGACAGCAACTAATGAAAAACTGTTTTTT. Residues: CASSSSGTATNEKLFF.